The 9 T cell receptor beta chains below all came from one sample that was sequenced in a study of blood T cell repertoires in COVID-19. The data were produced by immunoSEQ multiplex PCR, yet TCRdb's version contains in-frame clones alone and is incomplete. There are 200,000 to 250,000 clones in the sample; 85% occur only once, and about 5.1% lies in the top ten. The sample consisted of peripheral blood. The source is a man in his forties or fifties with COVID-19, enrolled during active disease.

This clone showed up just a few times. The V and J genes are TRBV9 and TRBJ1-5; no firm D call. V gave up 1 base and J gave up 0 bases, with 14 bases separating them. The CDR3 sequence is 17 residues long. The germline gives CDR1 SGDLS, CDR2 YYNGEE. The CDR3 DNA is TGTGCCAGCAGCGTATGGGCCGCAGGCGATAGCAATCAGCCCCAGCATTTT. Its protein product is CASSVWAAGDSNQPQHF.

V is TRBV18 and J is TRBJ1-1, with 9 bases aligning to TRBD1. Unmatched junction bases numbered 4, after V lost 3 bases and J lost 5 bases. The CDR3 spans 14 residues. CDR1 KGHSH and CDR2 LQKENI come from the germline V gene. The CDR3 is CASSPTGGGTEAFF. For the CDR3, the DNA is TGTGCCAGCTCACCCACAGGGGGCGGGACTGAAGCTTTCTTT.

In its sample, this clone was seen a few times. The rearrangement links TRBV19 to TRBJ2-6, with TRBD2 identical over 7 bases. The V segment lost 5 bases and the J segment 0 bases; nucleotides outside the gene matches: 7. The CDR3 is made up of 17 amino acids. Germline V gene lookup returns CDR1 LNHDA and CDR2 SQIVND (reference sequence). CDR3 amino acids: CASSPSAGSSGANVLTF. In DNA form, the CDR3 reads TGTGCCAGTAGTCCCTCAGCGGGGAGCTCTGGGGCCAACGTCCTGACTTTC.

The chain is built from TRBV5-1 and TRBJ2-3, with D possibly being TRBD2 (5 bases). Trimming removed 7 bases at V and 0 bases at J, with 15 bases between. This CDR3 is 15 amino acids long. Germline CDR1 reads SGHRS; CDR2 reads YFSETQ. The CDR3 sequence is CASSLAGPSTDTQYF. CDR3 sequence (DNA): TGCGCCAGCTCCCTCGCGGGCCCTAGCACAGATACGCAGTATTTT.

The chain uses TRBV6-1 and TRBJ1-1; D is unresolved. CDR1 is MNHNS and CDR2 is SASEGT in the germline V gene. With 1 base removed from V and 4 bases from J, the gap between germline ends came to 10 bases. The CDR3 sequence is 14 residues long. The CDR3 DNA follows: TGTGCCAGCAGTGAAGGGCAGGCAGGCACTGAAGCTTTCTTT. Translation gives CASSEGQAGTEAFF.

The chain uses TRBV2 and TRBJ1-4, with TRBD1 as a possible D gene (6 bases). Trimming took off 9 bases at V and 4 bases at J, with 12 bases between the two ends. The germline V gene has CDR1 SNHLY and CDR2 FYNNEI. The CDR3 is 13 amino acids. The CDR3 loop reads CARQDSINEKLFF. CDR3 nucleotide sequence: TGTGCCAGGCAGGACAGTATTAATGAAAAACTGTTTTTT.

The gene calls are TRBV24-1 and TRBJ2-2; D remains ambiguous. Germline lookup yields CDR1 KGHDR and CDR2 SFDVKD. This CDR3 region has 13 residues. Trimming took off 5 bases at V and 4 bases at J, with 7 bases between the two ends. The CDR3 region has the DNA TGTGCCACCAGTGGAGTCGGCACCGGGGAGCTGTTTTTT. This codes for CATSGVGTGELFF.

The chain joins TRBV5-6 to TRBJ2-3, with 10 positions matching TRBD1. The germline V gene encodes CDR1 SGHDT and CDR2 YYEEEE. The CDR3 runs to 14 residues. With V trimmed by 0 bases and J by 10 bases, 5 bases remained unmatched. CDR3 protein: CASSLGQGAGSQYF. The CDR3 DNA is TGTGCCAGCAGCTTGGGACAGGGGGCTGGGTCGCAGTATTTT.

V and J are TRBV9 and TRBJ1-2, with 7 positions matching TRBD1. The CDR3 consists of 14 residues. With 0 bases clipped from V and 7 bases from J, the junction kept 6 bases outside the gene matches. Germline V CDR1 and CDR2: SGDLS, YYNGEE. The CDR3 reads CASSVEATGSGYTF. DNA for the CDR3: TGTGCCAGCAGCGTAGAGGCGACAGGGTCTGGCTACACCTTC.